The entry below gives a single T cell receptor beta chain sequence along with its context. This record belongs to a study of early T cells in non-severe SARS-CoV-2 infection. Molecules of cDNA were individually given unique molecular identifiers that were attached to them. From the 5' RACE reads, TCRdb called clonotypes with MiXCR, one entry per CDR3 protein. The table includes around 82,000 distinct CDR3 sequences, about 11% detected once. CDR3 length: 12 residues. CDR1 SNHLY and CDR2 FYNNEI come from the germline V gene. Trimming removed 3 bases at V and 10 bases at J, with 10 bases between. The J gene is TRBJ2-1, the V gene TRBV2; D is unclear. This TCR came from an adult who was a healthcare worker with PCR-confirmed SARS-CoV-2 infection or an uninfected control (not recorded which). The source material was whole blood. DNA for the CDR3: TGTGCCAGCAGTGAGTTGCCCGTCGAGCAGTTCTTC. This encodes CASSELPVEQFF.